This TCR beta chain was profiled in a study of response to subunit inactivated influenza vaccine. The CDR3 contains 16 residues. The germline V gene has CDR1 SEHNR and CDR2 FQNEAQ (reference sequence). V was pared by 5 bases and J by 4 bases, with 11 bases of the junction left unmatched. A single record per CDR3 protein comes from TCRdb applying MiXCR to the RT-PCR reads. This table has hundreds of thousands of distinct CDR3 sequences, around 15% appearing once. The clonotype comes from a man aged 50 to 60 who received an inactivated influenza vaccine. The chain uses TRBV7-9 and TRBJ2-3, with 8 bases aligning to TRBD1. This sample comprised PBMCs from blood, obtained around two weeks before vaccination. The CDR3 reads CASSPGQGAGADTQYF. The CDR3 nucleotides are TGTGCCAGCAGCCCGGGGCAGGGGGCAGGCGCAGATACGCAGTATTTT.